Described below is a single TCR beta chain sequence and its context. Authors' processing steps: Reference gene primer amplification gave nucleated cell count estimates. Only in-frame clones appear in the TCRdb table, and some are missing; sequencing was by immunoSEQ multiplex PCR. Clone size and V and J calls were adopted from that table, with D and trimming inferred from the DNA. Of about 220,000 clones listed, over 70% were seen once; the top ten hold about 7.2%. These data are taken from a study of blood T cell repertoires in COVID-19. About the research overall: Spain, Italy and the United States supplied samples that represented acute and convalescent COVID-19.

Per germline, CDR1 SQVTM and CDR2 ANQGSEA. V shed 1 base, J shed 4 bases, and the junction held 5 bases outside the gene matches. This CDR3 has 14 residues. This clonotype originated in an older woman with acute or convalescent COVID-19. The rearrangement joins TRBV29-1 to TRBJ2-3, with 7 bases identical to TRBD2. Source material: peripheral blood. The CDR3 loop reads CSVEGTSFPDTQYF. The CDR3 DNA reads as TGCAGCGTTGAAGGGACTAGTTTCCCAGATACGCAGTATTTT.